This T cell receptor beta chain was sequenced in a study of shared clonotypes between healthy human individuals. The V and J ends lost 2 bases and 3 bases respectively, with 12 bases between them. Germline CDR1 reads MNHEY; CDR2 reads SMNVEV (reference sequence). The CDR3 runs 15 residues. Study-level results: How much donors shared clonotypes was expected to be affected by sequencing depth.

All donors qualified as healthy HIV-negative adults and had experienced no recent acute infections or vaccinations. TCRdb keeps only in-frame clones here, not all; method: immunoSEQ multiplex PCR. The sample carries over 2 million clones, 85% to 95% recorded once. A remark on this clone: What it recognizes is unknown.

The TCR sequence derives from a man younger than 35 in good health. Some clones in this sample may be carry-over from other donors' samples. The rearrangement links TRBV27 to TRBJ2-3; D is perhaps TRBD2 (7 bases). Material: naive CD4+ T cells from PBMCs. Subset reported: CD45RA+ positively selected. DNA of the CDR3: TGTGCCAGCAGTTTAGTTCGGGGGGCAACAGATACGCAGTATTTT. As protein: CASSLVRGATDTQYF.